This TCR beta chain was found in a study of CXCR3-negative and CXCR3-positive naive CD8 T cells. Naive CD8+ T cells displayed a CD45RO-CCR7+CD27+CD95- phenotype. Findings of the study overall: Comparison of naive CXCR3-negative and CXCR3-positive cells revealed similar TRBV-TRBJ usage, while memory cells differed. CXCR3 expression partially decreased after cryopreservation; most assays used fresh PBMCs. Both naive subsets showed comparably high diversity, and memory CD8+ cells showed much lower diversity.

Libraries were UMI-labeled 5' RACE TRB cDNA. TCRdb re-called the 5' RACE reads and gives one entry per CDR3 protein, without DNA. The sample table includes some 130,000 distinct CDR3 sequences. The CDR3 length is 14 residues. Germline assignment: CDR1 MNHNY and CDR2 SVGAGI (reference sequence). About this clonotype itself: Its antigen is undetermined.

The V gene is TRBV6-6, the J gene TRBJ2-1; TCRdb picks TRBD2, but there is no DNA to check that call. The clonotype comes from a human donor in good health. Some clones in this sample may be carry-over from other donors' samples. Sequencing used naive CXCR3- CD8+ T cells from blood. Subset meaning: CD45RO-CCR7+CD27+CD95- naive CD8+ T cells lacking CXCR3 (TNR3-). The CDR3 here is CASSLSGPSNEQFF.